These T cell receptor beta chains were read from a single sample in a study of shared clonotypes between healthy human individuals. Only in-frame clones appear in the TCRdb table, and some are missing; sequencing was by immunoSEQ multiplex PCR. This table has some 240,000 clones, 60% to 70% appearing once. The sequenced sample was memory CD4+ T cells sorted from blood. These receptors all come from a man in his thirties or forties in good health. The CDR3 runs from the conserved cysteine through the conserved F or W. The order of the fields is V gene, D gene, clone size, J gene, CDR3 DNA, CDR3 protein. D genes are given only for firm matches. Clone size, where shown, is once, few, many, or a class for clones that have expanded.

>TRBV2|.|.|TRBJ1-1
TGTGCCAGCAGTGAAGATTACCAGGGTTTCACTGAAGCTTTCTTT
CASSEDYQGFTEAFF
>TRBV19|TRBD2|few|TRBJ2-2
TGTGCCAGTAGCCGAAGCGGGGCGAACACCGGGGAGCTGTTTTTT
CASSRSGANTGELFF
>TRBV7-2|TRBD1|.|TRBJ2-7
TGTGCCAGCAACCCCTCGTTCGGACAGGGTTACGAGCAGTACTTC
CASNPSFGQGYEQYF
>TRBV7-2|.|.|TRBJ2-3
TGTGCCAGCAGCTTAGTTGGCCGAACAGATACGCAGTATTTT
CASSLVGRTDTQYF
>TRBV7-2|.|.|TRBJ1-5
TGTGCCAGCACCCAGGTCAATAGCAATCAGCCCCAGCATTTT
CASTQVNSNQPQHF
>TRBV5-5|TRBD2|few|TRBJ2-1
TGTGCCAGCAGCACTACTTTAGGACTAGCGGCGTACAATGAGCAGTTCTTC
CASSTTLGLAAYNEQFF
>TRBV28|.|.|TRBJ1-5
TGTGCCAGCAGCCTACCCCGCGGGGGGAGGAATCAGCCCCAGCATTTT
CASSLPRGGRNQPQHF
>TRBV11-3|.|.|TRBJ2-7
TGTGCCAGCAGCTCCCGGGGCAATACTCGGCAGTACTTC
CASSSRGNTRQYF
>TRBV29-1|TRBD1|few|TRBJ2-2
TGCAGCGTCGGCAGGACAGGGAGGAACACCGGGGAGCTGTTTTTT
CSVGRTGRNTGELFF
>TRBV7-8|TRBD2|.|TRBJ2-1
TGTGCCAGCAGCTTCGGACTAGCGGGAGTCAGGGGTTACAATGAGCAGTTCTTC
CASSFGLAGVRGYNEQFF
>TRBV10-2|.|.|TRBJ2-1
TGCGCCAGCAGTGAGGACCGACACAATGAGCAGTTCTTC
CASSEDRHNEQFF
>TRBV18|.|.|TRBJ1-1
TGTGCCAGCTCACGGATCCCCAGACTGGGGGCACAGGGTGTTAAGGGGACTGAAGCTTTCTTT
CASSRIPRLGAQGVKGTEAFF
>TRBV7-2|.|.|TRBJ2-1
TGTGCCAGCAGCCCCCTCCCCGCGGGGAACTACAATGAGCAGTTCTTC
CASSPLPAGNYNEQFF
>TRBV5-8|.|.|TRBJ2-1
TGTGCCAGCAGCTTGGGACAGGCCCGCTTTCCCTCCTACAATGAGCAGTTCTTC
CASSLGQARFPSYNEQFF
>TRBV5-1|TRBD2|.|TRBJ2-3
TGCGCCAGCAGCTTGGGGACTAGCGGACATAGCACAGATACGCAGTATTTT
CASSLGTSGHSTDTQYF
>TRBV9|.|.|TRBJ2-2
TGTGCCAGCAGCGTAGGTGTACAGAACACCGGGGAGCTGTTTTTT
CASSVGVQNTGELFF
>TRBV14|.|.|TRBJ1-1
TGTGCCAGCAGCCACTTGATATGGCGTAACGGGACTGAAGCTTTCTTT
CASSHLIWRNGTEAFF
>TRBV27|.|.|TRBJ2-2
TGTGCCAGCTCGGTATACTCTAACACCGGGGAGCTGTTTTTT
CASSVYSNTGELFF
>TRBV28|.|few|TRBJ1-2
TGTGCCAGCAGCGAACAGGTTAACTATGGCTACACCTTC
CASSEQVNYGYTF
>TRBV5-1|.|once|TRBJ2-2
TGCGCCAGCAGCTTGTCTGAGACCGGGGAGCTGTTTTTT
CASSLSETGELFF
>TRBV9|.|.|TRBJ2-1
TGTGCCAGCAGCGGGTCACCGGGCCGCCGGTTCTTC
CASSGSPGRRFF
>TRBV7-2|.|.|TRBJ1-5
TGTGCCAGCAGCCGGGACATCCGGGGCAATCAGCCCCAGCATTTT
CASSRDIRGNQPQHF
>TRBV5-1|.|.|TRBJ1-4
TGCGCCAGCAGCTTGGATGGGCGGGCGGGCGAAAAACTGTTTTTT
CASSLDGRAGEKLFF
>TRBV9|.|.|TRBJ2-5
TGTGCCAGCAGCGTTGGGTCGGCAGGGGATTTACAAGAGACCCAGTACTTC
CASSVGSAGDLQETQYF
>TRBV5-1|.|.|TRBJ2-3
TGCGCCAGCAGCTTGAACAGGGGGGGAGCAGATACGCAGTATTTT
CASSLNRGGADTQYF
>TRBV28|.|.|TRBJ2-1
TGTGCCAGCAGTTTAAGGTGGAATGAGCAGTTCTTC
CASSLRWNEQFF
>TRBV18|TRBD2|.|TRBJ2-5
TGTGCCAGCTCACTAGGACTAGCGGGTCAAGAGACCCAGTACTTC
CASSLGLAGQETQYF
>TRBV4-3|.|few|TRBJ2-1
TGCGCCAGCAGCCAAGAGGGACTCCTGCAGTTCTTC
CASSQEGLLQFF
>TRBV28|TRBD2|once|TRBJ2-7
TGTGCCAGCAGGCCAGCGGGAGGGACCTACGAGCAGTACTTC
CASRPAGGTYEQYF
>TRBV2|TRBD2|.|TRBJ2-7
TGTGCCAGCAGGGCTAGCGGGGGCTCCTACGAGCAGTACTTC
CASRASGGSYEQYF
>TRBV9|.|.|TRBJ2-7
TGTGCCAGCAACTCCGGCAGCTCCTACGAGCAGTACTTC
CASNSGSSYEQYF
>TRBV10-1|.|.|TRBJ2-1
TGCGCCAGCATCTCAGCGGGCTTTGGGCCCAATGAGCAGTTCTTC
CASISAGFGPNEQFF
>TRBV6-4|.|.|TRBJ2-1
TGTGCCAGCAGTGAAGAGCTCTCCTACAATGAGCAGTTCTTC
CASSEELSYNEQFF
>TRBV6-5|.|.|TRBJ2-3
TGTGCCAGCAGTCCCCTCTCGAGGGGCACAGATACGCAGTATTTT
CASSPLSRGTDTQYF
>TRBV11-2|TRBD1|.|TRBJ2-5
TGTGCCAGCAGCCCGCGGTGGGGCAGGGGGCATAACGAGACCCAGTACTTC
CASSPRWGRGHNETQYF
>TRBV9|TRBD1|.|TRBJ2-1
TGTGCCAGCAGCCCGAGGACAGGGTCGGGGAATGAGCAGTTCTTC
CASSPRTGSGNEQFF
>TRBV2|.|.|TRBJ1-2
TGTGCCAGCAGACACCCTAGGTGGGGGGCGCGTGGCTACACCTTC
CASRHPRWGARGYTF
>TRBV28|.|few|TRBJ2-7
TGTGCCAGCAGTGCAGTGGGACGGAACTACGAGCAGTACTTC
CASSAVGRNYEQYF
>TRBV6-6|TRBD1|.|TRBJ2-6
TGTGCCAGCAGAGGACAGGGGGCTTCTGGGGCCAACGTCCTGACTTTC
CASRGQGASGANVLTF
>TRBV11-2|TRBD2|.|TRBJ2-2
TGTGCCAGCAGGCTCCTGACTAGCGGGAGATTACATTTATCCGGGGAGCTGTTTTTT
CASRLLTSGRLHLSGELFF
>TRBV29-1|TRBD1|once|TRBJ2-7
TGCAGCGGCATCTCCGGGACAGGGACTTACGAGCAGTACTTC
CSGISGTGTYEQYF
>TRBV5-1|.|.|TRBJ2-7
TGCGCCAGCAGCTTGGGGTCTGCCCGGACAGTAGGAGAGCAGTACTTC
CASSLGSARTVGEQYF
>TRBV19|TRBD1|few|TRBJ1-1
TGTGCCAGTAGTACACAGACAGGGGGTGAAGCTTTCTTT
CASSTQTGGEAFF
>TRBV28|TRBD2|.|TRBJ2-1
TGTGCCAGCAGCCTACCCCTCAGCGGGACCCTCTACAATGAGCAGTTCTTC
CASSLPLSGTLYNEQFF
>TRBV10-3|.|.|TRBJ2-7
TGTGCCATCAGAGACCTCCGGGACACTTCCTACGAGCAGTACTTC
CAIRDLRDTSYEQYF
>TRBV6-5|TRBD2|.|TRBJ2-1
TGTGCCAGCGGGGCGGGGGGCTACAATGAGCAGTTCTTC
CASGAGGYNEQFF
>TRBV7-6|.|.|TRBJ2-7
TGTGCCAGCAGCCGATCGGACGGCAACTACGAGCAGTACTTC
CASSRSDGNYEQYF